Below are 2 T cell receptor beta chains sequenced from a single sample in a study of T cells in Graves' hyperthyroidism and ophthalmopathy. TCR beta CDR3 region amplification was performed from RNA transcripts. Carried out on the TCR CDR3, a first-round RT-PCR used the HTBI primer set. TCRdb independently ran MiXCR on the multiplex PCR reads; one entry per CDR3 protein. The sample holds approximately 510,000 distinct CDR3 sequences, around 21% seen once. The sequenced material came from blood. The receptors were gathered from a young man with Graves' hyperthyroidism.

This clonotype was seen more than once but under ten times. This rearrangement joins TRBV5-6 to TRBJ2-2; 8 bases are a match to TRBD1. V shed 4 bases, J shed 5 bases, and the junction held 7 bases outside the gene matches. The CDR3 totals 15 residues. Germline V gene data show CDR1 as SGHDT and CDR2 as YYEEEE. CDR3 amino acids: CASSNRDRPTGELFF. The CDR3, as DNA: TGTGCCAGCAGCAACCGGGACAGGCCAACCGGGGAGCTGTTTTTT.

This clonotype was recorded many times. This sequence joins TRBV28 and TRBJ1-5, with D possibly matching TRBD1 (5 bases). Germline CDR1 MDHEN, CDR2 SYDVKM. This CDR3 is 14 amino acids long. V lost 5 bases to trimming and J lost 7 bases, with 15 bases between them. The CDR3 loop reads CASSPSTWGQPQHF. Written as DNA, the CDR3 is TGTGCCAGCAGTCCCTCGACGTGGGGCCAGCCCCAGCATTTT.